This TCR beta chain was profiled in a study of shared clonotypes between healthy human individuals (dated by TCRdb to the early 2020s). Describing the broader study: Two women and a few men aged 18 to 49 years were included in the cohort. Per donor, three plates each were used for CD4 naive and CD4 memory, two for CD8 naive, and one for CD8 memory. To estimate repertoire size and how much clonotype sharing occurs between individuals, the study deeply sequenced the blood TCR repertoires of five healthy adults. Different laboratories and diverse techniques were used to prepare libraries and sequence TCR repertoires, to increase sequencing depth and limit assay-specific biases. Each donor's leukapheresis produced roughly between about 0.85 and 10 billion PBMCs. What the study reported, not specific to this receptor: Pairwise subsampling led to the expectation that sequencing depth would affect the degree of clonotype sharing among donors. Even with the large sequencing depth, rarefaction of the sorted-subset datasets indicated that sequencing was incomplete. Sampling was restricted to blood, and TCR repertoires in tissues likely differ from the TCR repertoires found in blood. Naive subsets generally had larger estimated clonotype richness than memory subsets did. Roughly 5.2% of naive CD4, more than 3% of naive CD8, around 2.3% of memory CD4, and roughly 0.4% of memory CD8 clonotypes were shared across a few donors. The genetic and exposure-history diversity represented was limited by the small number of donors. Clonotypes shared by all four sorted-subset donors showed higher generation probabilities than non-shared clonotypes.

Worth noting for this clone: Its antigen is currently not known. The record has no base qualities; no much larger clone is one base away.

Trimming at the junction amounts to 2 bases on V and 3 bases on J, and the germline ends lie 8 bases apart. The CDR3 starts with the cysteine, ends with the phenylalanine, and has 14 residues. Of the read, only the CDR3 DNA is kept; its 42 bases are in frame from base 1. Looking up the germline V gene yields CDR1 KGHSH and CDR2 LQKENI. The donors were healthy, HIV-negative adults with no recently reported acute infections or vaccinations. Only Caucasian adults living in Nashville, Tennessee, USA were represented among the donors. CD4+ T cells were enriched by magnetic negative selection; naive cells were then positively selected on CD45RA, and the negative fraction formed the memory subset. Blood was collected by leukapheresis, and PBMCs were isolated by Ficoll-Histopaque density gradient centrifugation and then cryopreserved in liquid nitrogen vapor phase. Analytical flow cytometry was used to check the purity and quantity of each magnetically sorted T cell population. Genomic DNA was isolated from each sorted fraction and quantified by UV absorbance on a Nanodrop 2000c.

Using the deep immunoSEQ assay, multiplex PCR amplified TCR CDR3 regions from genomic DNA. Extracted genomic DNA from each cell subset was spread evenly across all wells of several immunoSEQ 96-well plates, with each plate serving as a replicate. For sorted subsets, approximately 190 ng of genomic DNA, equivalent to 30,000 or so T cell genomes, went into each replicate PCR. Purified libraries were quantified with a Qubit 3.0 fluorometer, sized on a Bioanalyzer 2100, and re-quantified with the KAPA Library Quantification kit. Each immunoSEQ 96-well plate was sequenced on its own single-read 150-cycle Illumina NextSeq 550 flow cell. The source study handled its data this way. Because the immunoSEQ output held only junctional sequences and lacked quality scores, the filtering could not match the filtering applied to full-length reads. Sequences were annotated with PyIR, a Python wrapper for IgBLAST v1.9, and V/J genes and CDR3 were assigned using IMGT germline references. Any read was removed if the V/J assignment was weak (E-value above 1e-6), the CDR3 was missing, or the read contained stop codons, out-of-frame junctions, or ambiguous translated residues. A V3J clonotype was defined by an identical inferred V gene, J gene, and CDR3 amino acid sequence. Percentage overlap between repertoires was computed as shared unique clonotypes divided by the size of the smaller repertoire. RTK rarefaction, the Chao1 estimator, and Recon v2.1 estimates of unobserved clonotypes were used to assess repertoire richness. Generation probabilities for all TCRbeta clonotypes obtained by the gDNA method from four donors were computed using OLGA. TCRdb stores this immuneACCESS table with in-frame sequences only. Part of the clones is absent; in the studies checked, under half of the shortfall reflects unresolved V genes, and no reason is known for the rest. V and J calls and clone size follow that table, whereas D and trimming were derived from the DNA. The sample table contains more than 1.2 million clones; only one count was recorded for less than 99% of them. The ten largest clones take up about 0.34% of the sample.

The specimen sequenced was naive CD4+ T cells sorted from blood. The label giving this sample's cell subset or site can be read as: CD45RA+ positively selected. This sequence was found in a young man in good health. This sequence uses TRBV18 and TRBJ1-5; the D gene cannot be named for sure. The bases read TGTGCCAGCTCACCAGGATTAGTCAATCAGCCCCAGCATTTT. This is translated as CASSPGLVNQPQHF.